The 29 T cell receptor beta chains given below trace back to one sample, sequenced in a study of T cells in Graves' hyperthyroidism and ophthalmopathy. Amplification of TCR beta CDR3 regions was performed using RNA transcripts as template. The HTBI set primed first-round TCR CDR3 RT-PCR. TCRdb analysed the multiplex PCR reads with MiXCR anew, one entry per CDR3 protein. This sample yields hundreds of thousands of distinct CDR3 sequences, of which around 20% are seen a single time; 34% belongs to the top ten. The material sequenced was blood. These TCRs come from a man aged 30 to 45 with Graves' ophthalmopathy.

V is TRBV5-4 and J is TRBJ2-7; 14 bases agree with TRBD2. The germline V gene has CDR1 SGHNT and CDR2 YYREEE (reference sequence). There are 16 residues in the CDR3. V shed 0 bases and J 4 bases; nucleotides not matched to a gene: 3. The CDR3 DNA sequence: TGTGCCAGCAGCTTGGGACTAGCGGGAGGGTTGTACGAGCAGTACTTC. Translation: CASSLGLAGGLYEQYF.

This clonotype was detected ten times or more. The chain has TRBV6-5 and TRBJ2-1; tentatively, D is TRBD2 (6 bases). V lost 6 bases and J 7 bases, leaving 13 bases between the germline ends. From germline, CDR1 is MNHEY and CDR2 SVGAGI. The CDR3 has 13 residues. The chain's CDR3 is CASSYGGRNEQFF. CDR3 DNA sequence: TGTGCCAGCAGCTATGGAGGGAGAAATGAGCAGTTCTTC.

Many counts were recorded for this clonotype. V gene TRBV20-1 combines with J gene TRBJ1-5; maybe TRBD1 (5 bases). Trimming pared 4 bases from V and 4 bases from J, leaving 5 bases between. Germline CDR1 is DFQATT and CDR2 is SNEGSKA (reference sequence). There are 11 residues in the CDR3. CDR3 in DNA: TGCAGTGCTAAGGGGAATCAGCCCCAGCATTTT. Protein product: CSAKGNQPQHF.

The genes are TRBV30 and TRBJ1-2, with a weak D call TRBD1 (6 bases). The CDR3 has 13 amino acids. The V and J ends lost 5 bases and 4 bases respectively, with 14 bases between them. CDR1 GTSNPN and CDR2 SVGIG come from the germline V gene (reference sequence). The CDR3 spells CAWEGGGPYGYTF. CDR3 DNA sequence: TGTGCCTGGGAGGGGGGGGGACCCTATGGCTACACCTTC.

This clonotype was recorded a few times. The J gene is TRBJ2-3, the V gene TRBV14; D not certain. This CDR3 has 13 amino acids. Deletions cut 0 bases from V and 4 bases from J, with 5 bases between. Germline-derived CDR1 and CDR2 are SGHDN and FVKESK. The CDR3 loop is CASSQDLPDTQYF. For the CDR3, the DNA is TGTGCCAGCAGCCAAGATCTTCCAGATACGCAGTATTTT. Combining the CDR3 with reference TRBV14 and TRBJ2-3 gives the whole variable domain EAGVTQFPSHSVIEKGQTVTLRCDPISGHDNLYWYRRVMGKEIKFLLHFVKESKQDESGMPNNRFLAERTGGTYSTLKVQPAELEDSGVYFCASSQDLPDTQYFGPGTRLTVL.

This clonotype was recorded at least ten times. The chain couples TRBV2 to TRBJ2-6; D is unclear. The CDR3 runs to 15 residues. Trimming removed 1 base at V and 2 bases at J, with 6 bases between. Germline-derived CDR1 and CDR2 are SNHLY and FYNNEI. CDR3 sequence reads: CASSEGRPGANVLTF. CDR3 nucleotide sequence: TGTGCCAGCAGTGAAGGGAGACCTGGGGCCAACGTCCTGACTTTC. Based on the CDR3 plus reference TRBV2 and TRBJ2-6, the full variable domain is EPEVTQTPSHQVTQMGQEVILRCVPISNHLYFYWYRQILGQKVEFLVSFYNNEISEKSEIFDDQFSVERPDGSNFTLKIRSTKLEDSAMYFCASSEGRPGANVLTFGAGSRLTVL.

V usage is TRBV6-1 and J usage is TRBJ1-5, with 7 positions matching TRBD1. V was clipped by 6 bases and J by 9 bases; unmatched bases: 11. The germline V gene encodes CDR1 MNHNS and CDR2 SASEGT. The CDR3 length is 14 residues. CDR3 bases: TGTGCCAGCAGCCAGACAGGGCCCCAGGGGCCCCAGCATTTT. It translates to CASSQTGPQGPQHF.

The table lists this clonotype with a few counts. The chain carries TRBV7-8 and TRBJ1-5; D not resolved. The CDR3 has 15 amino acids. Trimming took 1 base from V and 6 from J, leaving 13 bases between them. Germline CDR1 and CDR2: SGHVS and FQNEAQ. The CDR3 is CASSLGGGFRQPQHF. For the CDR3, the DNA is TGTGCCAGCAGCTTAGGAGGAGGGTTCCGTCAGCCCCAGCATTTT.

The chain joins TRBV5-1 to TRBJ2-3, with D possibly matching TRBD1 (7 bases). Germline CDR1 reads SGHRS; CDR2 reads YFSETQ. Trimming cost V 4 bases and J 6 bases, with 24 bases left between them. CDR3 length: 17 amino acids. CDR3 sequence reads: CASSPTGRSSLTDTQYF. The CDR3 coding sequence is TGCGCCAGCAGCCCGACAGGGAGGTCCTCCCTGACTGATACGCAGTATTTT.

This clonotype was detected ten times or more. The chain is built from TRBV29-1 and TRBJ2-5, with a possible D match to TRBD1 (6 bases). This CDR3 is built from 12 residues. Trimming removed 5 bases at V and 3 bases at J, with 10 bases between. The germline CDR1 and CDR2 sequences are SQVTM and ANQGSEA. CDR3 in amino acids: CSVQSGEETQYF. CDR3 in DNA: TGCAGCGTTCAATCAGGGGAAGAGACCCAGTACTTC.

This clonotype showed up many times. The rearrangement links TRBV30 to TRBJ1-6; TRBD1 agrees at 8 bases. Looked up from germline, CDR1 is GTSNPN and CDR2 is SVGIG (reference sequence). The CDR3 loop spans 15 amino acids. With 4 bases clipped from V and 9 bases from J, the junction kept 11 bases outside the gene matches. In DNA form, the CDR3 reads TGTGCCTGGACCCTAGGACAGGGAAGGAGTTCACCCCTCCACTTT. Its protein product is CAWTLGQGRSSPLHF.

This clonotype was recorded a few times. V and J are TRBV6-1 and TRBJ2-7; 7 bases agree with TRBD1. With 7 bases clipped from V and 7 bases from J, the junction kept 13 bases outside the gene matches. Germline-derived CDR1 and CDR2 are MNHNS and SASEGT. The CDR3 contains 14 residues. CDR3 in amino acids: CASKPGQAGGEQYF. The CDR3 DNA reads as TGTGCCAGCAAGCCTGGACAGGCAGGAGGAGAGCAGTACTTC.

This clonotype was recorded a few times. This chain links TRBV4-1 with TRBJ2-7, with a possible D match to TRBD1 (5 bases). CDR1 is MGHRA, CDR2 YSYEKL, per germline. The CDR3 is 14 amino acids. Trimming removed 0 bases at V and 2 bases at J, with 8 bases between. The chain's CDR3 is CASSQERGAYEQYF. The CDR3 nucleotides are TGCGCCAGCAGCCAAGAAAGGGGTGCCTACGAGCAGTACTTC.

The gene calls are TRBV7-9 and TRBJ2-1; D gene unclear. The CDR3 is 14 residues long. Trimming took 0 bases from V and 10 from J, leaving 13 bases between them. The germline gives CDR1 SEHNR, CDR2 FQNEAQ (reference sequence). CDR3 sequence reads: CASSLAGSSGEQFF. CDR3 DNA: TGTGCCAGCAGCTTAGCGGGGTCCTCGGGCGAGCAGTTCTTC.

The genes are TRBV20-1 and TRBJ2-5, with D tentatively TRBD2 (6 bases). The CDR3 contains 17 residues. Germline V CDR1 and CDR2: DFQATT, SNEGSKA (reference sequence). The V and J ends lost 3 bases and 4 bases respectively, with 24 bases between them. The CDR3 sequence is CSARDMRERGWPETQYF. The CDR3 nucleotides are TGCAGTGCTAGGGATATGCGGGAACGGGGTTGGCCAGAGACCCAGTACTTC.

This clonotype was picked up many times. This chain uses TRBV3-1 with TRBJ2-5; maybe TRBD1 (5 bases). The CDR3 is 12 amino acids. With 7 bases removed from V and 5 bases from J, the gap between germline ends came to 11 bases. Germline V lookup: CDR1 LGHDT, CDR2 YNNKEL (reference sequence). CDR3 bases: TGTGCCAGCACTGGACCAGGGGAGACCCAGTACTTC. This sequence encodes CASTGPGETQYF.

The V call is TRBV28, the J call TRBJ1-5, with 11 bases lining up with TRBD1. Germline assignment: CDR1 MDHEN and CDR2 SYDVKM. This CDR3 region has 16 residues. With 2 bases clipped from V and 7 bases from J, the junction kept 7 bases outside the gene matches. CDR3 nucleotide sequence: TGTGCCAGCAGTTTACTGGCCGGGACAGGGGGACAGCCCCAGCATTTT. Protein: CASSLLAGTGGQPQHF.

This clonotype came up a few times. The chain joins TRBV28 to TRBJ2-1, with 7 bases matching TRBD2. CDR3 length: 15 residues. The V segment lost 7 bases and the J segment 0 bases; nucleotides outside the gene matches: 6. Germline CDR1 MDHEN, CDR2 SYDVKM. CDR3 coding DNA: TGTGCCAGCACGGGAGCGGGAATCTCCTACAATGAGCAGTTCTTC. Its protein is CASTGAGISYNEQFF.

The CDR3 protein is CASSAGQATDTQYF. The CDR3 DNA sequence: TGCGCCAGCAGTGCCGGGCAGGCCACAGATACGCAGTATTTT. The gene calls are TRBV10-2 and TRBJ2-3; unclear D gene. Germline V gene lookup returns CDR1 WSHSY and CDR2 SAAADI. Trimming took off 4 bases at V and 2 bases at J, with 10 bases between the two ends. CDR3 length equals 14 residues.

Here the CDR3 DNA reads TGCGCCAGCAGCACGTCCGGGACGGCGTACACAGATACGCAGTATTTT. Protein: CASSTSGTAYTDTQYF. The V call is TRBV5-1, the J call TRBJ2-3; tentatively, D is TRBD1 or TRBD2 (5 bases each). V dropped 4 bases and J dropped 2 bases, with 17 bases sitting between them. This CDR3 is built from 16 residues. Germline-derived CDR1 and CDR2 are SGHRS and YFSETQ.

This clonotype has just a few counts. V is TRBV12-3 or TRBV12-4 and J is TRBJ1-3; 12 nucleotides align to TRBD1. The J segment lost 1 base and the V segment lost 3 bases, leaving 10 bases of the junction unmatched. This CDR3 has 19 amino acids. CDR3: CASSFGAGTGGRSGNTIYF. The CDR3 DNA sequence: TGTGCCAGCAGTTTTGGGGCGGGGACAGGGGGCCGTTCTGGAAACACCATATATTTT.

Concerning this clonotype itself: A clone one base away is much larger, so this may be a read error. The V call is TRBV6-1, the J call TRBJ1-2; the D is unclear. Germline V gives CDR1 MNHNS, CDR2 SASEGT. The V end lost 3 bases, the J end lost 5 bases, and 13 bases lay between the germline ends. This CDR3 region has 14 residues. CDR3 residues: CASSESPLLYGYTF. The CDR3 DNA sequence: TGTGCCAGCAGTGAGAGTCCTCTGCTATATGGCTACACCTTC.

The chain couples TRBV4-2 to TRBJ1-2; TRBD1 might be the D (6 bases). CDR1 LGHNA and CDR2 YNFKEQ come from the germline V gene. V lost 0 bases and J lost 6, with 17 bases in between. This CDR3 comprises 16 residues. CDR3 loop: CASSQETGTTANGYTF. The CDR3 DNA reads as TGTGCCAGCAGCCAAGAGACTGGGACAACCGCGAATGGCTACACCTTC.

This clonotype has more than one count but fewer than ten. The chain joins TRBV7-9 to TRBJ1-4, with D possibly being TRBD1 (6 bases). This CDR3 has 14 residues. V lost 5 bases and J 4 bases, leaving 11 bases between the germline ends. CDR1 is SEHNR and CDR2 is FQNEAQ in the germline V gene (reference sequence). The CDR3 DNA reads TGTGCCAGCAGCCCAGGACAGTATAATGAAAAACTGTTTTTT. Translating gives CASSPGQYNEKLFF.

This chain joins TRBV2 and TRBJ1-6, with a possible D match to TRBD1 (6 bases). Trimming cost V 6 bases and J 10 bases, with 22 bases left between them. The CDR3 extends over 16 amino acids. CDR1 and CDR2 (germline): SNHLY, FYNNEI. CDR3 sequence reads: CASRLQGRGFGSPLHF. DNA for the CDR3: TGTGCCAGCAGGTTACAGGGACGGGGGTTTGGATCACCCCTCCACTTT.

The CDR3 DNA reads TGTGCCAGCAGTGCACAGGGGGCTGTCGATCAGCCCCAGCATTTT. Translating gives CASSAQGAVDQPQHF. The chain joins TRBV6-1 to TRBJ1-5; 9 bases agree with TRBD1. Trimming cost V 4 bases and J 5 bases; bases outside gene matches: 6. CDR3 length: 15 amino acids. Germline V gene data show CDR1 as MNHNS and CDR2 as SASEGT.

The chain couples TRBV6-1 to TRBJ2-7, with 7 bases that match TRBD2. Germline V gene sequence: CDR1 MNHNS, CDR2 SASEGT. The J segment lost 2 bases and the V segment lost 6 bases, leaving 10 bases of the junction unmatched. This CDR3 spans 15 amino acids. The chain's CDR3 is CASRPISGLTYEQYF. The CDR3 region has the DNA TGTGCCAGCAGACCTATTAGCGGGCTTACCTACGAGCAGTACTTC.

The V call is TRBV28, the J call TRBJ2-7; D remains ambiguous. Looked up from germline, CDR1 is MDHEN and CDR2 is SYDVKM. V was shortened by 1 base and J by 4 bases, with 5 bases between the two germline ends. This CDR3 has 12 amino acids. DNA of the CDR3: TGTGCCAGCAGTTTATTGTGGTACGAGCAGTACTTC. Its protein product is CASSLLWYEQYF. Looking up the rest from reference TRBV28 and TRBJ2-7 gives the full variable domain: DVKVTQSSRYLVKRTGEKVFLECVQDMDHENMFWYRQDPGLGLRLIYFSYDVKMKEKGDIPEGYSVSREKKERFSLILESASTNQTSMYLCASSLLWYEQYFGPGTRLTVT.

The CDR3 is CASSAGGLAGESGETQYF. CDR3 DNA sequence: TGTGCCAGCAGCGCTGGAGGGCTAGCGGGAGAATCGGGAGAGACCCAGTACTTC. The rearrangement links TRBV7-8 to TRBJ2-5; 10 bases line up with TRBD2. Germline V CDR1 and CDR2: SGHVS, FQNEAQ. The CDR3 totals 18 residues. V lost 5 bases, J lost 4 bases, and 16 bases stayed unmatched.